This TCR beta chain comes out of a study of cytomegalovirus exposure and HLA in healthy donors. The study ran its PCR with 60 Vbeta and 13 Jbeta primers. The assay was immunoSEQ multiplex PCR, and TCRdb's table has in-frame clones only and misses some. The table has some 190,000 clones, approximately 83% seen once; the top ten hold 1.2%. The germline CDR1 and CDR2 sequences are SGHDT and YYEEEE. The CDR3 has 15 residues. Trimming stripped 2 bases from V and 2 bases from J, with 14 bases between. The source material was PBMCs. This rearrangement joins TRBV5-6 to TRBJ2-7; D might be TRBD2 (6 bases). This clonotype originated in a boy aged 2 to 10 in good health and CMV-seronegative. CDR3 nucleotide sequence: TGTGCCAGCAGCTTCGGGATAGCGGCAACCTACGAGCAGTACTTC. Its translation is CASSFGIAATYEQYF.